These 27 T cell receptor beta chains were all obtained from the same sample, sequenced in a study of cytomegalovirus exposure and HLA in healthy donors. 60 Vbeta and 13 Jbeta primers were used in PCR. Using immunoSEQ multiplex PCR, the repertoire was profiled, and TCRdb retains in-frame clones only, with some absent. The table includes around 150,000 clones, around 70% detected once. Sequencing used PBMCs. These receptors were obtained from a man aged 35-49 years in good health and CMV-seronegative.

A single count supports this clone. The chain couples TRBV6-1 to TRBJ1-1; D is unclear. V lost 5 bases and J lost 0, with 10 bases in between. CDR1 and CDR2 (germline): MNHNS, SASEGT. This CDR3 comprises 14 residues. The CDR3 reads CASSRASVNTEAFF. CDR3 bases: TGTGCCAGCAGTAGAGCATCCGTGAACACTGAAGCTTTCTTT.

V and J are TRBV5-1 and TRBJ2-7; 8 nucleotides align to TRBD2. This CDR3 contains 14 residues. Unmatched junction bases numbered 2, after V lost 1 base and J lost 2 bases. The germline V gene has CDR1 SGHRS and CDR2 YFSETQ. The CDR3 is CASSLYSGAYEQYF. CDR3 nucleotide sequence: TGCGCCAGCAGCTTGTATAGCGGGGCCTACGAGCAGTACTTC. Combining the CDR3 with reference TRBV5-1 and TRBJ2-7 gives the whole variable domain KAGVTQTPRYLIKTRGQQVTLSCSPISGHRSVSWYQQTPGQGLQFLFEYFSETQRNKGNFPGRFSGRQFSNSRSEMNVSTLELGDSALYLCASSLYSGAYEQYFGPGTRLTVT.

This clone was recorded only once. The chain uses TRBV11-2 and TRBJ1-1, with D unclear. CDR3 length: 15 amino acids. CDR1 and CDR2 from the germline V gene are SGHAT and FQNNGV. Trimming took off 1 base at V and 0 bases at J, with 9 bases between the two ends. The CDR3 DNA is TGTGCCAGCAGCTTAGGGCCCGATATGAACACTGAAGCTTTCTTT. Translated: CASSLGPDMNTEAFF.

This chain connects TRBV4-1 to TRBJ2-1; perhaps TRBD2 as D (6 bases). V was cut by 4 bases and J by 2 bases, with 18 bases left in between. The CDR3 totals 17 residues. Germline lookup yields CDR1 MGHRA and CDR2 YSYEKL. CDR3 protein: CASSPIVGTLTYNEQFF. CDR3 sequence (DNA): TGCGCCAGCAGCCCGATCGTAGGGACTTTAACCTACAATGAGCAGTTCTTC.

The chain recombines TRBV7-6 with TRBJ2-2; TRBD2 might be the D (5 bases). CDR1 is SGHVS, CDR2 FNYEAQ, per germline. The CDR3 loop spans 13 amino acids. V lost 5 bases, J lost 7 bases, and 11 bases lay in between. The CDR3 DNA reads TGTGCCAGCAGCCACCCTACTAGCGGGGAGCTGTTTTTT. Translating it yields CASSHPTSGELFF. Full variable domain (remainder filled in from reference TRBV7-6 and TRBJ2-2): GAGVSQSPRYKVTKRGQDVALRCDPISGHVSLYWYRQALGQGPEFLTYFNYEAQQDKSGLPNDRFSAERPEGSISTLTIQRTEQRDSAMYRCASSHPTSGELFFGEGSRLTVL.

A single count supports this clone. This chain connects TRBV28 to TRBJ2-5; tentatively, D is TRBD2 (7 bases). The CDR3 totals 14 residues. In germline, CDR1 is MDHEN, CDR2 SYDVKM. V was pared by 8 bases and J by 1 base, with 14 bases between. The CDR3 protein is CASRRGGTQETQYF. CDR3 sequence (DNA): TGTGCCAGCCGGAGGGGGGGGACCCAAGAGACCCAGTACTTC.

As for this clone: Compared with germline, one end of the junction differs, possibly owing to a read error. The chain uses TRBV29-1 and TRBJ1-6; D remains unclear. Germline loops: CDR1 SQVTM, CDR2 ANQGSEA. This CDR3 spans 12 amino acids. The CDR3 reads CSVREGSSPLNF. The CDR3 DNA sequence: TGCAGCGTTCGGGAGGGAAGTTCACCCCTCAACTTT.

The chain links TRBV6-1 to TRBJ1-2; D is uncertain. CDR1 is MNHNS, CDR2 SASEGT, per germline. V was shortened by 8 bases and J by 4 bases, with 8 bases between the two germline ends. The CDR3 consists of 11 residues. CDR3: CASVSGYGYTF. Written as DNA, the CDR3 is TGTGCCAGCGTCAGTGGCTATGGCTACACCTTC.

This clone occurred a few times. This sequence joins TRBV10-3 and TRBJ1-5; 7 bases map to TRBD1. This CDR3 spans 15 amino acids. V trimming: 6 bases; J trimming: 7 bases; junction bases outside the gene matches: 12. Germline lookup yields CDR1 ENHRY and CDR2 SYGVKD. CDR3 protein: CAIRPRGSVKQPQHF. The CDR3 coding sequence is TGTGCCATCAGACCCAGGGGGTCCGTCAAACAGCCCCAGCATTTT.

The rearrangement uses TRBV14 and TRBJ1-4, with TRBD1 identical over 8 bases. Germline V lookup: CDR1 SGHDN, CDR2 FVKESK. CDR3 length: 16 amino acids. The V and J ends lost 5 bases and 2 bases, in that order; junction bases with no gene match: 7. CDR3 loop: CASSKGTGFTNEKLFF. The DNA of the CDR3 is TGTGCCAGCAGCAAAGGGACAGGTTTTACTAATGAAAAACTGTTTTTT. Full variable domain (rest looked up from reference TRBV14 and TRBJ1-4): EAGVTQFPSHSVIEKGQTVTLRCDPISGHDNLYWYRRVMGKEIKFLLHFVKESKQDESGMPNNRFLAERTGGTYSTLKVQPAELEDSGVYFCASSKGTGFTNEKLFFGSGTQLSVL.

The chain couples TRBV12-5 to TRBJ2-5; D is unresolved. The CDR3 extends over 15 amino acids. V lost 1 base to trimming and J lost 7 bases, with 16 bases between them. Germline V gene lookup returns CDR1 LGHNT and CDR2 FRNRAP. CDR3 bases: TGTGCTAGTGGTTTGGACCACCCTGCGGTGTGGACCCAGTACTTC. Its translation is CASGLDHPAVWTQYF.

This chain links TRBV30 with TRBJ2-5; TRBD1 agrees at 10 bases. The CDR3 is 16 residues long. Per germline, CDR1 GTSNPN and CDR2 SVGIG (reference sequence). V trimming: 1 base; J trimming: 0 bases; junction bases outside the gene matches: 5. The CDR3 DNA is TGTGCCTGGAGTGGAGGGGACAGGGGATACCAAGAGACCCAGTACTTC. It encodes CAWSGGDRGYQETQYF. The full variable domain, with the rest looked up from reference TRBV30 and TRBJ2-5, is SQTIHQWPATLVQPVGSPLSLECTVEGTSNPNLYWYRQAAGRGLQLLFYSVGIGQISSEVPQNLSASRPQDRQFILSSKKLLLSDSGFYLCAWSGGDRGYQETQYFGPGTRLLVL.

This clone occurred a few times. This chain joins TRBV5-4 and TRBJ2-5, with TRBD1 identical over 7 bases. The CDR3 is made up of 14 amino acids. V was pared by 4 bases and J by 2 bases, with 5 bases of the junction left unmatched. The germline V gene has CDR1 SGHNT and CDR2 YYREEE (reference sequence). The CDR3 DNA reads as TGTGCCAGCAGCCCGTCAGGGGGTCAAGAGACCCAGTACTTC. The encoded protein is CASSPSGGQETQYF.

V is TRBV7-8 and J is TRBJ2-3, with D perhaps matching TRBD2 (5 bases). Germline values: CDR1 SGHVS, CDR2 FQNEAQ. This CDR3 has 15 amino acids. The V and J ends lost 1 base and 2 bases respectively, with 10 bases between them. The CDR3 bases are TGTGCCAGCAGCTTAGTGGCGGGCCTCACAGATACGCAGTATTTT. Translated, it gives CASSLVAGLTDTQYF.

The chain joins TRBV7-8 to TRBJ1-4; 7 nucleotides align to TRBD1. This CDR3 has 14 residues. J was trimmed by 7 bases and V by 5 bases; bases with no gene match: 7. The germline CDR1 and CDR2 sequences are SGHVS and FQNEAQ. In DNA form, the CDR3 reads TGTGCCAGCAGCCCATGGACAGGAGGTGAAAAACTGTTTTTT. Translated: CASSPWTGGEKLFF.

The chain links TRBV6-5 to TRBJ2-7; 8 positions agree with TRBD1. Germline CDR1 is MNHEY and CDR2 is SVGAGI. There are 15 residues in the CDR3. J gave up 2 bases and V 4 bases, and 7 bases lay outside the gene matches. CDR3: CASSLYRDRTYEQYF. In DNA, the CDR3 is TGTGCCAGCAGTTTATACCGGGACAGGACCTACGAGCAGTACTTC.

CDR3 amino acids: CASTTSGGLNTGELFF. Here the CDR3 DNA reads TGCGCCAGCACGACTAGCGGGGGGCTAAACACCGGGGAGCTGTTTTTT. V usage is TRBV5-1 and J usage is TRBJ2-2, with 13 bases matching TRBD2. This CDR3 is built from 16 residues. The V and J ends lost 6 bases and 2 bases, in that order; junction bases with no gene match: 4. The V gene's germline CDR1 is SGHRS and CDR2 YFSETQ.

The rearrangement links TRBV30 to TRBJ2-7, with 10 positions matching TRBD2. There are 15 residues in the CDR3. The germline V gene has CDR1 GTSNPN and CDR2 SVGIG (reference sequence). The ends lost 0 bases at V and 3 bases at J; junction bases unmatched: 5. CDR3 nucleotides: TGTGCCTGGAGTGTACTTAAGCGGGAGGGCTACGAGCAGTACTTC. Translated: CAWSVLKREGYEQYF.

This rearrangement joins TRBV20-1 to TRBJ2-7; D uncertain. CDR3 length equals 11 residues. Germline V lookup: CDR1 DFQATT, CDR2 SNEGSKA (reference sequence). V was trimmed by 6 bases and J by 2 bases, leaving 8 bases between them. The CDR3 region has the DNA TGCAGTGCACTCATAGCCTACGAGCAGTACTTC. This translates into CSALIAYEQYF.

J is TRBJ1-1 and V is TRBV29-1; TRBD1 agrees at 9 bases. The CDR3 length is 15 residues. J was trimmed by 3 bases and V by 7 bases; bases with no gene match: 12. Germline V gene sequence: CDR1 SQVTM, CDR2 ANQGSEA. In DNA form, the CDR3 reads TGCAGCGCCCGGTGGGACAGGGAAAGGGACACTGAAGCTTTCTTT. Amino acid sequence: CSARWDRERDTEAFF.

A single count supports this clone. This chain links TRBV7-9 with TRBJ2-7, with 10 bases matching TRBD1. This CDR3 spans 13 amino acids. With V trimmed by 4 bases and J by 3 bases, 0 bases remained unmatched. Germline loops: CDR1 SEHNR, CDR2 FQNEAQ (reference sequence). CDR3 in DNA: TGTGCCAGCAGCTGGGACAGGGGCTACGAGCAGTACTTC. Translated: CASSWDRGYEQYF.

The chain carries TRBV6-1 and TRBJ2-7, with 8 bases fitting TRBD2. The length of the CDR3 is 16 residues. Germline V gene lookup returns CDR1 MNHNS and CDR2 SASEGT. The J segment lost 4 bases and the V segment lost 2 bases, leaving 10 bases of the junction unmatched. The chain's CDR3 is CASSERGSGILYEQYF. The DNA of the CDR3 is TGTGCCAGCAGTGAACGGGGTAGCGGGATCTTATACGAGCAGTACTTC.

This clone is a singleton in its sample. Other DNA sequences from this sample encode an identical CDR3 as well. V gene TRBV6-6 combines with J gene TRBJ2-7; D is perhaps TRBD2 (5 bases). Per germline, CDR1 MNHNY and CDR2 SVGAGI (reference sequence). There are 14 residues in the CDR3. V shed 0 bases and J shed 0 bases, with 6 bases lying between them. CDR3: CASSYSSVSYEQYF. Written as DNA, the CDR3 is TGTGCCAGCAGTTACTCTAGCGTCTCCTACGAGCAGTACTTC.

The rearrangement uses TRBV19 and TRBJ2-7, with 8 bases lining up with TRBD2. Germline V gene lookup returns CDR1 LNHDA and CDR2 SQIVND (reference sequence). The CDR3 runs to 16 residues. The trim removed 5 bases at V and 6 bases at J, leaving 15 bases unmatched. The CDR3 region is CASSSLREAGVSEQYF. CDR3 sequence (DNA): TGTGCCAGTAGTTCCCTCAGGGAAGCGGGAGTGAGCGAGCAGTACTTC.

J is TRBJ2-1 and V is TRBV15, with a tentative D call TRBD1 (6 bases). V was clipped by 4 bases and J by 3 bases, with 13 bases between them. The CDR3 extends over 15 amino acids. The V gene's germline CDR1 is LNHNV and CDR2 YYDKDF (reference sequence). The CDR3: CATSTVSDSYNEQFF. DNA for the CDR3: TGTGCCACCAGCACCGTTTCGGACAGCTACAATGAGCAGTTCTTC.

The chain uses TRBV6-5 and TRBJ1-3; D is unclear. Germline values: CDR1 MNHEY, CDR2 SVGAGI. The CDR3 covers 15 residues. Trimming stripped 0 bases from V and 0 bases from J, with 6 bases between. The CDR3 sequence is CASSYSGDSGNTIYF. The DNA of the CDR3 is TGTGCCAGCAGTTACTCGGGCGACTCTGGAAACACCATATATTTT.

The V call is TRBV7-6, the J call TRBJ1-4; tentatively, D is TRBD1 (5 bases). The germline V gene encodes CDR1 SGHVS and CDR2 FNYEAQ. The CDR3 contains 15 residues. Between the trimmed V and J ends, which lost 7 bases and 7 bases, there was a span of 19 bases. The CDR3 protein is CASKRTPDSFEKLFF. DNA for the CDR3: TGTGCCAGCAAGCGAACACCCGACAGCTTTGAAAAACTGTTTTTT.